The 14 T cell receptor beta chains in this list originate from one sample, sequenced in a study of T cell responses to AZD1222 COVID-19 vaccine. TCRdb's copy holds only in-frame clones and misses some; the assay was immunoSEQ multiplex PCR. Of around 140,000 clones listed, about nine tenths are singletons. Sample: peripheral blood, taken 28 days after the second AZD1222 dose. The receptors here all came from an adult who received the AZD1222 COVID-19 vaccine.

This clone came up a few times. The rearrangement links TRBV5-1 to TRBJ1-3; TRBD1 matches at 8 bases. J gave up 4 bases and V 1 base, and 1 base lay outside the gene matches. Germline V gives CDR1 SGHRS, CDR2 YFSETQ. The CDR3 contains 14 residues. The chain's CDR3 is CASSLRQGGNTIYF. In DNA, the CDR3 is TGCGCCAGCAGCTTGCGACAGGGGGGAAACACCATATATTTT.

The chain is built from TRBV7-2 and TRBJ1-5; TRBD1 aligns across 8 bases. CDR3 length: 15 amino acids. J lost 7 bases, V lost 1 base, and 6 bases had no gene match. Germline V CDR1 and CDR2: SGHTA, FQGNSA. In DNA, the CDR3 is TGTGCCAGCAGCTTAGGTTCAGGGGGCGGACAGCCCCAGCATTTT. Encoded protein: CASSLGSGGGQPQHF.

V is TRBV19 and J is TRBJ1-1; D call uncertain. Trimming removed 7 bases at V and 7 bases at J, with 16 bases between. This CDR3 contains 13 residues. CDR1 LNHDA and CDR2 SQIVND come from the germline V gene (reference sequence). The CDR3, as DNA: TGTGCCAGTATGACGCCCGGGAGGGATGAAGCTTTCTTT. It is translated as CASMTPGRDEAFF.

The J gene is TRBJ1-2, the V gene TRBV19; 9 bases map to TRBD1. The CDR3 covers 17 residues. CDR1 LNHDA and CDR2 SQIVND come from the germline V gene (reference sequence). J was trimmed by 5 bases and V by 7 bases; bases with no gene match: 17. In DNA, the CDR3 is TGTGCCAGTACCACTCATGAAATGGGGACAGGGAATTATGGCTACACCTTC. Protein product: CASTTHEMGTGNYGYTF.

The gene calls are TRBV14 and TRBJ1-2, with D hard to call. Trimming stripped 1 base from V and 0 bases from J, with 9 bases between. Germline V gene data show CDR1 as SGHDN and CDR2 as FVKESK. This CDR3 region has 15 residues. The CDR3 DNA reads TGTGCCAGCAGCCAAGGAAACAGAGCTAACTATGGCTACACCTTC. Protein sequence: CASSQGNRANYGYTF.

CDR3 bases: TGTGCCAGCAGCCAAGATGGGCTAGCGGGACACTCCTACAATGAGCAGTTCTTC. It yields the protein CASSQDGLAGHSYNEQFF. The rearrangement uses TRBV14 and TRBJ2-1, with TRBD2 matching over 9 bases. V shed 0 bases, J shed 0 bases, and the junction held 6 bases outside the gene matches. The CDR3 has 18 residues. CDR1 and CDR2 from the germline V gene are SGHDN and FVKESK.

This chain uses TRBV24-1 with TRBJ2-7; perhaps TRBD2 as D (6 bases). Per germline, CDR1 KGHDR and CDR2 SFDVKD. Trimming cost V 5 bases and J 4 bases, with 17 bases left between them. This CDR3 is built from 15 residues. The CDR3 coding sequence is TGTGCCACCAGTGCCCTGGAGGCAGGGAGGTACGAGCAGTACTTC. Its translation is CATSALEAGRYEQYF.

This clone was seen once. This same CDR3 is encoded by further DNA sequences in the sample. V and J are TRBV4-3 and TRBJ2-6; D is possibly TRBD2 (5 bases). CDR1 LGHNA and CDR2 YSLEER come from the germline V gene. Trimming pared 0 bases from V and 4 bases from J, leaving 10 bases between. There are 16 residues in the CDR3. CDR3 DNA: TGCGCCAGCAGCCAAGATCGGGGATCCGGGGCCAACGTCCTGACTTTC. It specifies CASSQDRGSGANVLTF.

The chain couples TRBV7-9 to TRBJ1-3, with D possibly TRBD1 on 6 matching bases. Germline values: CDR1 SEHNR, CDR2 FQNEAQ (reference sequence). Trimming shortened V by 5 bases and J by 4 bases, and 12 bases separated the two germline ends. CDR3 length: 14 amino acids. The CDR3: CASSLGTSGNTIYF. The CDR3 DNA follows: TGTGCCAGCAGCCTCGGGACATCCGGAAACACCATATATTTT.

The V gene is TRBV13, the J gene TRBJ2-2, with TRBD1 identical over 7 bases. V lost 4 bases, J lost 2 bases, and 4 bases stayed unmatched. The CDR3 extends over 15 amino acids. CDR1 is PRHDT, CDR2 FYEKMQ, per germline (reference sequence). DNA for the CDR3: TGTGCCAGCAGCTCCTACAGGGGAAACACCGGGGAGCTGTTTTTT. Translating it yields CASSSYRGNTGELFF.

V gene TRBV19 combines with J gene TRBJ1-2; D remains unclear. The germline CDR1 and CDR2 sequences are LNHDA and SQIVND (reference sequence). V gave up 4 bases and J gave up 3 bases, with 15 bases separating them. CDR3 length: 15 amino acids. CDR3 coding DNA: TGTGCCAGTAGTACCTCAACTCACTCTTACTATGGCTACACCTTC. It codes for CASSTSTHSYYGYTF. Full variable domain (outside the CDR3, taken from reference TRBV19 and TRBJ1-2): DGGITQSPKYLFRKEGQNVTLSCEQNLNHDAMYWYRQDPGQGLRLIYYSQIVNDFQKGDIAEGYSVSREKKESFPLTVTSAQKNPTAFYLCASSTSTHSYYGYTFGSGTRLTVV.

The chain has TRBV6-5 and TRBJ1-2, with D possibly TRBD1 on 6 matching bases. V was clipped by 2 bases and J by 8 bases, with 15 bases between them. This CDR3 is 14 amino acids long. Germline CDR1 reads MNHEY; CDR2 reads SVGAGI. CDR3 in amino acids: CASSYDGHGGGYTF. CDR3 in DNA: TGTGCCAGCAGTTACGACGGCCATGGGGGCGGCTACACCTTC.

The chain carries TRBV28 and TRBJ2-5; 12 bases agree with TRBD2. Germline V gives CDR1 MDHEN, CDR2 SYDVKM. Trimming cost V 7 bases and J 5 bases; bases outside gene matches: 20. CDR3 length: 19 residues. CDR3 protein: CASNTLRRRLAGVRETQYF. Here the CDR3 DNA reads TGTGCCAGCAATACTTTAAGACGTAGACTAGCGGGAGTTCGGGAGACCCAGTACTTC.

The chain joins TRBV12-5 to TRBJ2-1; 13 nucleotides match TRBD2. Germline V gives CDR1 LGHNT, CDR2 FRNRAP. V lost 7 bases and J lost 4; bases outside the gene matches: 1. This CDR3 is built from 14 residues. The CDR3 is CASELAGGYNEQFF. CDR3 nucleotide sequence: TGTGCTAGTGAACTAGCGGGAGGGTACAATGAGCAGTTCTTC. The full variable domain, completed using reference TRBV12-5 and TRBJ2-1, is DARVTQTPRHKVTEMGQEVTMRCQPILGHNTVFWYRQTMMQGLELLAYFRNRAPLDDSGMPKDRFSAEMPDATLATLKIQPSEPRDSAVYFCASELAGGYNEQFFGPGTRLTVL.